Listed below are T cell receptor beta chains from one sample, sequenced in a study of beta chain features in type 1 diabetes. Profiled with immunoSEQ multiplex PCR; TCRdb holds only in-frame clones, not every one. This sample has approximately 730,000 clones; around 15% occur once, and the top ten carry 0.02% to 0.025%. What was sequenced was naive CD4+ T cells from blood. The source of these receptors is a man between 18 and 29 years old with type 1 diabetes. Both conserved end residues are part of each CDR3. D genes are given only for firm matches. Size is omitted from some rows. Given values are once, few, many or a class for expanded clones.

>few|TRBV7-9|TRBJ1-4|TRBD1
TGTGCCAGCAGCTACGGGACAGGGAACGAAAAACTGTTTTTT
CASSYGTGNEKLFF
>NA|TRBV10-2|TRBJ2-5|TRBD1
TGCGCCAGCAGTGAGCCGGGACAGGGTCTGACCCAGTACTTC
CASSEPGQGLTQYF
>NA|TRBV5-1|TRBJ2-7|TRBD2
TGCGCCAGCAGCCCCGGGACTAGCGGGGTGGAGCAGTACTTC
CASSPGTSGVEQYF
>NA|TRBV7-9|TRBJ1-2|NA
TGTGCCAGCAGCTTAGTAGAGACTAAATATGGCTACACCTTC
CASSLVETKYGYTF
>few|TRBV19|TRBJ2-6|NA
TGTGCCACTAGCTCTGGGGCCAACGTCCTGACTTTC
CATSSGANVLTF
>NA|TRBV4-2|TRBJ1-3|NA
TGTGCCAGCAGCCCCGACAGCCACGTCTCTGGAAACACCATATATTTT
CASSPDSHVSGNTIYF
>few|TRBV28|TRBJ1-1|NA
TGTGCCAGCAGTCGGCTGACCGGCTTTGGGACTGAAGCTTTCTTT
CASSRLTGFGTEAFF
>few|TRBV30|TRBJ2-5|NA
TGTGCCTGGAGTGTATATAGGGCAATCGCCCAAGAGACCCAGTACTTC
CAWSVYRAIAQETQYF
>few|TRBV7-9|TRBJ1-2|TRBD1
TGTGCCAGCAGCTTAAACAGGGGGCAGGGCTACACCTTC
CASSLNRGQGYTF
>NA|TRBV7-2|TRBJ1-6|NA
TGTGCCAGCAGCTTAGCGTGGGGCAGGAGCTCCTATAATTCACCCCTCCACTTT
CASSLAWGRSSYNSPLHF
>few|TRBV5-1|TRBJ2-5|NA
TGCGCCAGCAGCCGAACGGGGGACTCGGAGACCCAGTACTTC
CASSRTGDSETQYF
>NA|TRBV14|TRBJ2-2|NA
TGTGCCAGCGAGAAGGGGCCCGAGAACACCGGGGAGCTGTTTTTT
CASEKGPENTGELFF
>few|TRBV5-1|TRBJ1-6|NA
TGCGCCAGCAGCTTGGGGGGCCCCAAAATTGAGACCCTCCACTTT
CASSLGGPKIETLHF
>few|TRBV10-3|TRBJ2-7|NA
TGTGCCATCACCCCCAGTCCTACTTCGGGCGAGCAGTACTTC
CAITPSPTSGEQYF
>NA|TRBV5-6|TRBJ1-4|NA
TGTGCCAGCAGCTTACAGGACGCTAATGAAAAACTGTTTTTT
CASSLQDANEKLFF
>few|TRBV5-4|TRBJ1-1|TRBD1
TGTGCCAGCAGCACGGGACAGAGATGGACTGAAGCTTTCTTT
CASSTGQRWTEAFF
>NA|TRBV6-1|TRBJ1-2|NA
TGTGCCAGCAGTGAACTTATATCAGTGAAGAACTATGGCTACACCTTC
CASSELISVKNYGYTF
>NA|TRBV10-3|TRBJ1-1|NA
TGTGCCATAGGACAGAACACTGAAGCTTTCTTT
CAIGQNTEAFF
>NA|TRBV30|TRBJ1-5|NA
TGTGCCTGGGGGGGCCGGAGCAATCAGCCCCAGCATTTT
CAWGGRSNQPQHF
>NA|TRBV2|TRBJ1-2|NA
TGTGCCAGCAGTGCCAGGGCTAACTATGGCTACACCTTC
CASSARANYGYTF
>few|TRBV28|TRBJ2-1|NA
TGTGCCAGCAGGTATAGTGGGGAGCAGTTCTTC
CASRYSGEQFF
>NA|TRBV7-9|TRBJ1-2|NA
TGTGCCAGCAATTCTATAGCAGATAACTATGGCTACACCTTC
CASNSIADNYGYTF
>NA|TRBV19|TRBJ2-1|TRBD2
TGTGCCAGTAGTATTGCCAGCGGGGATGCTAATGAGCAGTTCTTC
CASSIASGDANEQFF
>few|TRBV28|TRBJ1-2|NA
TGTGCCAGCAGCGGGGATCCCGGGGGCTATGGCTACACCTTC
CASSGDPGGYGYTF
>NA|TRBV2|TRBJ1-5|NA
TGTGCCAGCAGCCCCCGGGGCGAGCCGAATCAGCCCCAGCATTTT
CASSPRGEPNQPQHF
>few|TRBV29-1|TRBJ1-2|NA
TGCAGCGTATCGGCTAACTATGGCTACACCTTC
CSVSANYGYTF
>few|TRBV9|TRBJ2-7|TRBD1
TGTGCCAGCAGCGTGGGACAGACCTACGAGCAGTACTTC
CASSVGQTYEQYF
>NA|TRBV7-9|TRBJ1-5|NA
TGTGCCAGCAGCTTAGGTGGGCAGGGGATGTCGGGCAATCAGCCCCAGCATTTT
CASSLGGQGMSGNQPQHF
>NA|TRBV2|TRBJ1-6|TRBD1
TGTGCCAGCAGTGAAATGGGACAGGGGAGTTCACCCCTCCACTTT
CASSEMGQGSSPLHF
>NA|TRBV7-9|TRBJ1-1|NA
TGTGCCAGCAGCCGGGTGTTTAGGAACACTGAAGCTTTCTTT
CASSRVFRNTEAFF
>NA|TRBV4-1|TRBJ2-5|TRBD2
TGCGCCAGCAGCCAAGATGCCGGGACTAGCGGGGGCCTTAGAGAGACCCAGTACTTC
CASSQDAGTSGGLRETQYF
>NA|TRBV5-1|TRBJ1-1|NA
TGCGCCAGCAGCCGGGCTACGAACACTGAAGCTTTCTTT
CASSRATNTEAFF
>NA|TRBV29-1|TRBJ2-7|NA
TGCAGCGTTGAAGATAGGATGGGGGGCGACGAGCAGTACTTC
CSVEDRMGGDEQYF
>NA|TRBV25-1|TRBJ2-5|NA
TGTGCCAGCAGTGGGCAGTACCAAGAGACCCAGTACTTC
CASSGQYQETQYF
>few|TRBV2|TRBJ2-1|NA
TGTGCCAGCAGCGGCCACAATGAGCAGTTCTTC
CASSGHNEQFF
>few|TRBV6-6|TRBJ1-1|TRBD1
TGTGCCAGCAGTTACCCGGGACAGGGGGCTCCTGAAGCTTTCTTT
CASSYPGQGAPEAFF
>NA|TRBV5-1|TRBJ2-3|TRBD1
TGCGCCAGCACACATACAGGGGAAGCAGATACGCAGTATTTT
CASTHTGEADTQYF
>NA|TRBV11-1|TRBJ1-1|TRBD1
TGTGCCAGCAGCCCCGCCCCAGGGGGCTTACAGGAAGCTTTCTTT
CASSPAPGGLQEAFF
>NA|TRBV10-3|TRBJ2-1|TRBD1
TGTGCCATCAGTGATGGGGGACAGGGTTTCCACAATGAGCAGTTCTTC
CAISDGGQGFHNEQFF
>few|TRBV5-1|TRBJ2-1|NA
TGCGCCAGCAGCAGGACTGGACCGAATGAGCAGTTCTTC
CASSRTGPNEQFF
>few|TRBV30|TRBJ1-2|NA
TGTGCCTGGAGTGTACCGTGGTCGGGCTACACCTTC
CAWSVPWSGYTF
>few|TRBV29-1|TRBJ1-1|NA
TGCAGCGTTGGGGTGAACACTGAAGCTTTCTTT
CSVGVNTEAFF
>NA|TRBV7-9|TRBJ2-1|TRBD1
TGTGCCAGCAGCCTGGGACAGGGAGACAATGAGCAGTTCTTC
CASSLGQGDNEQFF
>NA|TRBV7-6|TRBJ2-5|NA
TGTGCCAGCAGCTTCCCTCGGGACCCCTCGGGGGAGACCCAGTACTTC
CASSFPRDPSGETQYF
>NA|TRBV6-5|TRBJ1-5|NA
TGTGCCAGCAGTACAGACAGGACTAATCAGCCCCAGCATTTT
CASSTDRTNQPQHF
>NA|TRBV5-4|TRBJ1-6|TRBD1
TGTGCCAGCAGTATTGTGGGACAGGCGGGAAATTCACCCCTCCACTTT
CASSIVGQAGNSPLHF
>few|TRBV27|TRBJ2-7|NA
TGTGCCAGCCACGGACAGAGCTACGAGCAGTACTTC
CASHGQSYEQYF
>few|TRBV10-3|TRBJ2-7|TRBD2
TGTGCCATCAGTGAGAGGGGACTAGATTCCCTCGAGCAGTACTTC
CAISERGLDSLEQYF
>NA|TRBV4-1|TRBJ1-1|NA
TGCGCCAGCAGCCCCCAGGGGCTGGGGGCTTTCTTT
CASSPQGLGAFF
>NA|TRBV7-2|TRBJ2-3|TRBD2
TGTGCCAGCAGCTTCTACTTTCGACTAGCGGGGGGGGACACAGATACGCAGTATTTT
CASSFYFRLAGGDTDTQYF